This note documents a single T cell receptor (beta chain) sequence. The data belong to a study of blood T cell repertoires in COVID-19. Turning to the study itself: Sample material is recorded as cDNA or gDNA derived from T cells, B-cell-depleted T cells, or PBMCs.

As originally analysed: By means of reference gene primer amplification, nucleated cell counts were estimated. Assay: immunoSEQ multiplex PCR; the TCRdb copy retains only in-frame clones and omits some. D and trimming come from the DNA, and the V and J calls and clone size come from that table. The sample holds just over 300,000 clones, approximately 86% seen once. The CDR3 spans 13 residues. Trimming cost V 9 bases and J 0 bases, with 9 bases left between them. V is TRBV12-3 or TRBV12-4 and J is TRBJ2-1; maybe TRBD2 (5 bases). What was sequenced was peripheral blood. The receptor's source is a young man with active or convalescent COVID-19. The CDR3 nucleotides are TGTGCCAGTCGGGAAAGCTCCTACAATGAGCAGTTCTTC. This codes for CASRESSYNEQFF.